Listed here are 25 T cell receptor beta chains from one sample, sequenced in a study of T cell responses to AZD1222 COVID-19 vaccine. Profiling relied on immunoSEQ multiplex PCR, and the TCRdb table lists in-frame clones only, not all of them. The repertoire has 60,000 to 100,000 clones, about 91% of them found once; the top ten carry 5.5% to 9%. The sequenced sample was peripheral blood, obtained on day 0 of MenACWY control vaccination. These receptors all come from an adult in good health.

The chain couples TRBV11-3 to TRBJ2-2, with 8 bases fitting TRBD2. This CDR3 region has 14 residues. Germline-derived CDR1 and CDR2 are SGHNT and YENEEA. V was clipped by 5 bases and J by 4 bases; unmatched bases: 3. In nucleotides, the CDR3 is TGTGCCAGCAGCGGGACTAGGTCCACCGGGGAGCTGTTTTTT. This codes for CASSGTRSTGELFF.

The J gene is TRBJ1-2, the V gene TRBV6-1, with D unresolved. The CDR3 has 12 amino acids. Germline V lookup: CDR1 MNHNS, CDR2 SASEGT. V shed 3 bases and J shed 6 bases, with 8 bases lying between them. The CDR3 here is CASSEAGDGYTF. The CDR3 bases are TGTGCCAGCAGTGAGGCTGGGGATGGCTACACCTTC.

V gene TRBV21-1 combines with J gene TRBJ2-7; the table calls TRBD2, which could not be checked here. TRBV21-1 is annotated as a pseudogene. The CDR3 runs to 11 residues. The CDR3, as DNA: TGTGCCAGCAGCAAACTTAACGAGCAGTACTTC. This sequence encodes CASSKLNEQYF.

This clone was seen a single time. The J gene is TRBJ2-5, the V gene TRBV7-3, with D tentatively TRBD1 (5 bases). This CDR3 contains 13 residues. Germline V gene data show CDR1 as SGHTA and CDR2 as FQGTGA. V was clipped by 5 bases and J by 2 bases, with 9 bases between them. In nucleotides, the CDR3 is TGTGCCAGCAGCCCAGGGCTTCAAGAGACCCAGTACTTC. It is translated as CASSPGLQETQYF.

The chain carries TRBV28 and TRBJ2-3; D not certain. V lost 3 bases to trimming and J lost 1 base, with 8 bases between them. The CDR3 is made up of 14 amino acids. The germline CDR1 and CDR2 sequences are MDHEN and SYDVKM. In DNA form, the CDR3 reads TGTGCCAGCAGTTTTCTCGCAGGCACAGATACGCAGTATTTT. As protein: CASSFLAGTDTQYF.

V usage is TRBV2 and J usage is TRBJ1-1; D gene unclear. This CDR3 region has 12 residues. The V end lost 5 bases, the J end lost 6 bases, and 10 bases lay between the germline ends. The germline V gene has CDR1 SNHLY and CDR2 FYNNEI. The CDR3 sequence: CASSRAGPEAFF. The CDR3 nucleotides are TGTGCCAGCAGTCGGGCGGGCCCTGAAGCTTTCTTT.

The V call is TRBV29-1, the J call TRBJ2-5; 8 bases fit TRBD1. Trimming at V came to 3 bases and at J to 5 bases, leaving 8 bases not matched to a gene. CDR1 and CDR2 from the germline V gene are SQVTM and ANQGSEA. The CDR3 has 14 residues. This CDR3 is CSVDSTGVGETQYF. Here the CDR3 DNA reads TGCAGCGTTGATTCGACAGGGGTCGGGGAGACCCAGTACTTC.

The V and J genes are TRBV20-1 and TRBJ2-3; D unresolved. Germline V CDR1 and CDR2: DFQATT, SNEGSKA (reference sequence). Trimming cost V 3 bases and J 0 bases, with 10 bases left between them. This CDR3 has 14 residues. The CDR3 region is CSASPGQSTDTQYF. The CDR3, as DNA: TGCAGTGCTAGTCCGGGTCAGAGCACAGATACGCAGTATTTT.

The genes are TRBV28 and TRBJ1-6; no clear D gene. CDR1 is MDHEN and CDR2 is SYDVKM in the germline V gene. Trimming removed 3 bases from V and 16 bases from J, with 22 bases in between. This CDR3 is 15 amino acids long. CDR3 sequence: CASSLRPGPGLPLHF. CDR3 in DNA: TGTGCCAGCAGTTTGCGCCCGGGCCCAGGACTACCGCTCCACTTT.

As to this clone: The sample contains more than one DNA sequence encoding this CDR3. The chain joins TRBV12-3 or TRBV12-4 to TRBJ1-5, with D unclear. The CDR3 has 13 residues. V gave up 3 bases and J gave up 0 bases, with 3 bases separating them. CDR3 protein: CASSFNSNQPQHF. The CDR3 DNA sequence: TGTGCCAGCAGTTTTAATAGCAATCAGCCCCAGCATTTT.

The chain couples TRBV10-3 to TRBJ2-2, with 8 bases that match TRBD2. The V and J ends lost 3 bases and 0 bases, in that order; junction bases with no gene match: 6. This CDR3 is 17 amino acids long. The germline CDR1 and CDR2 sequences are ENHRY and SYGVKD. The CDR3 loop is CAISDQSGGTNTGELFF. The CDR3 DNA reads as TGTGCCATCAGTGATCAAAGCGGGGGAACGAACACCGGGGAGCTGTTTTTT.

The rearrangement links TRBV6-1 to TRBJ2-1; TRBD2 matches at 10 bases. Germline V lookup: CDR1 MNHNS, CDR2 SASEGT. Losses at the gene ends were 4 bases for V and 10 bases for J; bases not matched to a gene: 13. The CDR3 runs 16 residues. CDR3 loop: CASSVPSGRVMQEQFF. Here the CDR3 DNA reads TGTGCCAGCAGTGTGCCTAGCGGGAGAGTAATGCAAGAGCAGTTCTTC.

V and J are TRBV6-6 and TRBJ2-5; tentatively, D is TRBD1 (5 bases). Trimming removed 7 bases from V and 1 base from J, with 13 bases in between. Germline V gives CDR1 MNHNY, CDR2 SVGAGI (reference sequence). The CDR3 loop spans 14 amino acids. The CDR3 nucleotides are TGTGCCAGCACCGCGACAGAAAGCCAAGAGACCCAGTACTTC. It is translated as CASTATESQETQYF.

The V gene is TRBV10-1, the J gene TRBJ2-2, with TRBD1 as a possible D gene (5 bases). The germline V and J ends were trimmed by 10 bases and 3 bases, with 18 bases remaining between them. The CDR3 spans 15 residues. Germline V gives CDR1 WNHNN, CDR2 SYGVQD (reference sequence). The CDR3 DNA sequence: TGCGCCACTTTGGGGCAGGGTGTGCACACCGGGGAGCTGTTTTTT. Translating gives CATLGQGVHTGELFF.

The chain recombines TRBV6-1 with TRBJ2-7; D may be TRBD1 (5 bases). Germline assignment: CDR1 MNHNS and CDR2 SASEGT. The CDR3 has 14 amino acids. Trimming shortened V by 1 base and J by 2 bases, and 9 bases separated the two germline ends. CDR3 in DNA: TGTGCCAGCAGTGAAGGCTCCAGGGCCTACGAGCAGTACTTC. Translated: CASSEGSRAYEQYF.

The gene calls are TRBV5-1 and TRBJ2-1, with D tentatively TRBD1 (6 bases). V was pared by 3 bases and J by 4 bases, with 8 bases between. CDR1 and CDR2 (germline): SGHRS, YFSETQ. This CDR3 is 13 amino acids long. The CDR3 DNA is TGCGCCAGCAGCTCGGACAGTTACAATGAGCAGTTCTTC. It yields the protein CASSSDSYNEQFF.

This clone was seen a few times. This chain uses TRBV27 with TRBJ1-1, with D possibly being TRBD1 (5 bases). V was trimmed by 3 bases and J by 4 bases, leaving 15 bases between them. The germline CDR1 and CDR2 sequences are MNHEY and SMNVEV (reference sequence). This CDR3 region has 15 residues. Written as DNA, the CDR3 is TGTGCCAGCAGTTTCAGCCCGGGGCGCGGCACTGAAGCTTTCTTT. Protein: CASSFSPGRGTEAFF.

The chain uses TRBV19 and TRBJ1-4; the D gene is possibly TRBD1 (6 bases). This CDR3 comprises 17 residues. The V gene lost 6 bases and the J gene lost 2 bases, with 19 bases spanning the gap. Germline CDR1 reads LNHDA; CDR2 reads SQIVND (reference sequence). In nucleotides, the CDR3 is TGTGCCAGTAGCGTGGACAGCTCATTTTTTACTAATGAAAAACTGTTTTTT. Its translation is CASSVDSSFFTNEKLFF.

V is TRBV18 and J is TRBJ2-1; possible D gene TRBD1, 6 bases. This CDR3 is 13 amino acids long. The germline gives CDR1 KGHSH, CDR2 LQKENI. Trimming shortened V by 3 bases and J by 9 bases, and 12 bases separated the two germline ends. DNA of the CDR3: TGTGCCAGCTCACCGGACAGAGTGCCTGAGCAGTTCTTC. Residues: CASSPDRVPEQFF.

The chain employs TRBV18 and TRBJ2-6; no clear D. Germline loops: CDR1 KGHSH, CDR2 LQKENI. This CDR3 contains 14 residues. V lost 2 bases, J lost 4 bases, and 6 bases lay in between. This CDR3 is CASSPGYGANVLTF. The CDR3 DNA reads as TGTGCCAGCTCACCAGGGTACGGGGCCAACGTCCTGACTTTC.

As DNA, the CDR3 is TGTGCCAGCAGCCAAGAGAACACTGAAGCTTTCTTT. Protein sequence: CASSQENTEAFF. This chain connects TRBV4-2 to TRBJ1-1; D unresolved. Trimming took off 0 bases at V and 1 base at J, with 0 bases between the two ends. The CDR3 contains 12 residues. Germline V gene data show CDR1 as LGHNA and CDR2 as YNFKEQ.

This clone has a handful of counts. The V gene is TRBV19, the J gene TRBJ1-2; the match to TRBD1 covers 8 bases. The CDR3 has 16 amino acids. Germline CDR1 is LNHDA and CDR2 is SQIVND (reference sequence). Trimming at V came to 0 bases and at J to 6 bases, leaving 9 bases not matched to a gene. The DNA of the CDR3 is TGTGCCAGTAGTATAGACCAGGCCACAGGGGGGAATGGCTACACCTTC. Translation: CASSIDQATGGNGYTF.

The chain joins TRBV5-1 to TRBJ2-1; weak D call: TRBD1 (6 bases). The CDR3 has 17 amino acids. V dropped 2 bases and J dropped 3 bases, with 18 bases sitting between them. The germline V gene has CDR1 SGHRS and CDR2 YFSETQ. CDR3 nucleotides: TGCGCCAGCAGCTTTGTACCCAGGGGAGAGAGCTACAATGAGCAGTTCTTC. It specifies CASSFVPRGESYNEQFF.

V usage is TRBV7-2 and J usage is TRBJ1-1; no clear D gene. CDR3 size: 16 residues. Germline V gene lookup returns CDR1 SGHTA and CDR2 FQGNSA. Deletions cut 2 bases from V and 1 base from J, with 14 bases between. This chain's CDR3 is CASSLNSLLKNTEAFF. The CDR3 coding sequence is TGTGCCAGCAGCTTAAACAGCTTGTTAAAGAACACTGAAGCTTTCTTT. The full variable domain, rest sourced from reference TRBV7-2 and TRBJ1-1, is GAGVSQSPSNKVTEKGKDVELRCDPISGHTALYWYRQSLGQGLEFLIYFQGNSAPDKSGLPSDRFSAERTGGSVSTLTIQRTQQEDSAVYLCASSLNSLLKNTEAFFGQGTRLTVV.

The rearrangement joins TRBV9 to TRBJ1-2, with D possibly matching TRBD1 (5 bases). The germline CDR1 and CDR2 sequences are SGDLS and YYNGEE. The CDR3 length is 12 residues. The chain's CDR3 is CAPRPTGRGYTF. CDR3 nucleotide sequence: TGTGCACCCCGCCCCACGGGGCGAGGCTACACCTTC.